The present T cell receptor (beta chain) was sequenced within a study of a mutant IDH1 vaccine in newly diagnosed glioma. Study details: Most had both radiotherapy and temozolomide beforehand; others had only one. Whole-study results and caveats: Evidence of vaccine-induced immune responses was documented in around 93% of patients.

For this clone: Antigen: not known.

The protocol was immunoSEQ multiplex PCR, while the TCRdb copy is restricted to in-frame clones and leaves out a portion. The sample has 43,000 or so clones, 70% to 85% seen once. Stated time point: week 23, last vaccination. Topical imiquimod accompanied each vaccine dose, which consisted of 300 ug of mutant IDH1 20-mer peptide. Germline assignment: CDR1 MRHNA and CDR2 SNTAGT. The length of the CDR3 is 14 residues. The ends were cut back, 8 bases at V and 0 bases at J, with 11 bases in the middle. The sequence came from a woman aged 18-29 years with glioma. Some clones in this sample may be carry-over from other donors' samples. The material sequenced was PBMCs, taken from a glioma patient whose treatment included an IDH1 peptide vaccine. The chain carries TRBV6-4 and TRBJ2-1; D is unclear. The CDR3 region is CASSGTSSYNEQFF. The CDR3 region has the DNA TGTGCCAGCTCTGGAACGAGCTCCTACAATGAGCAGTTCTTC.